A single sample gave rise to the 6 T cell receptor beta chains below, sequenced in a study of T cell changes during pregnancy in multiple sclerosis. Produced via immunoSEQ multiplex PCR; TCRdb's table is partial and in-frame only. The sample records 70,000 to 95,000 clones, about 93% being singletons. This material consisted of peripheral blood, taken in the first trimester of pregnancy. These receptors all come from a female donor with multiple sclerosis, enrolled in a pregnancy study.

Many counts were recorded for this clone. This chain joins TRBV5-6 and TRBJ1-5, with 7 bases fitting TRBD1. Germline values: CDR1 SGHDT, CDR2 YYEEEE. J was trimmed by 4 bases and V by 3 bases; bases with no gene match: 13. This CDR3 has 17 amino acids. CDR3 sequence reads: CASSYRQGTKSNQPQHF. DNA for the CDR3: TGTGCCAGCAGCTATCGACAGGGAACGAAAAGTAATCAGCCCCAGCATTTT.

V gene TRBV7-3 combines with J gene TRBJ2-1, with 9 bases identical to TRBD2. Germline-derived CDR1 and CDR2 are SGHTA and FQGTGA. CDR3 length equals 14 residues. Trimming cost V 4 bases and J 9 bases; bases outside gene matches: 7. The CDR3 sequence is CASSSDSGGREQFF. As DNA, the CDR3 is TGTGCCAGCAGCTCGGATAGCGGGGGTCGTGAGCAGTTCTTC.

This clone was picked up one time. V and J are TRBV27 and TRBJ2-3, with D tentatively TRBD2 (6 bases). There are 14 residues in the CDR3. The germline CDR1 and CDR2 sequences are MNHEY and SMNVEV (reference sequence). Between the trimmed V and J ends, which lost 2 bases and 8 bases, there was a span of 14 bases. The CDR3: CASSLIGQEGTQYF. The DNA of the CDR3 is TGTGCCAGCAGTTTAATCGGGCAGGAGGGTACGCAGTATTTT.

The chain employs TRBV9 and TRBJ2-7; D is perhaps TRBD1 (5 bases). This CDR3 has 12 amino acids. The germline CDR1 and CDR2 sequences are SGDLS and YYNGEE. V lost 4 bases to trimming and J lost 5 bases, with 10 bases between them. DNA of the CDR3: TGTGCCAGCAGCAAGGACAAGAACGAGCAGTACTTC. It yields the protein CASSKDKNEQYF.

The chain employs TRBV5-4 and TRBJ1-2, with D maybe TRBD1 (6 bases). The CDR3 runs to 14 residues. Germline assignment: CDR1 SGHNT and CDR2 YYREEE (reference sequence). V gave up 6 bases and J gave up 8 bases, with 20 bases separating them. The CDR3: CASKRQALSGGYTF. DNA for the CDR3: TGTGCCAGCAAGAGACAGGCTCTTTCTGGGGGCTACACCTTC.

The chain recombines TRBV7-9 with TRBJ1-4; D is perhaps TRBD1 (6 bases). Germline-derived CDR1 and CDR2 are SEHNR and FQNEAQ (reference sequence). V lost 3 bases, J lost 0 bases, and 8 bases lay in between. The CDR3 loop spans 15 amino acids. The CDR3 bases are TGTGCCAGCAGCTTGACAGGCCCAACTAATGAAAAACTGTTTTTT. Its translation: CASSLTGPTNEKLFF.